Sequencing of this TCR beta chain was carried out in a study of vaccination and CD4 T cells after COVID-19. About the research overall: The control cultures got either a CEFX pool, an HIV-1 Nef pool, or no peptide at all.

Treatment noted: approximately 11-day PBMC culture with coronavirus spike peptide pools or control peptides (ViraFEST assay). The unexposed donor gave CD4+ T cells before the COVID-19 pandemic (2011-2018). The Oncomine TCR Beta short-read assay generated sequence data from the DNA of cultured CD4+ T cells. A single record per CDR3 protein comes from TCRdb applying MiXCR to the PCR reads. The sample yields 4,000 or so distinct CDR3 sequences, roughly 26% seen once. As regards this clonotype: Its antigen is not identified.

The sample comprised CD4+ T cells from blood, cultured in vitro. This sequence was found in a human donor in good health.

CDR3 nucleotide sequence: TGTGCCAGCTCACCACAGGCTGAAGCTTTCTTT. Protein: CASSPQAEAFF. The J gene is TRBJ1-1, the V gene TRBV18; D unresolved. This CDR3 spans 11 amino acids. Trimming took 1 base from V and 6 from J, leaving 3 bases between them. CDR1 and CDR2 from the germline V gene are KGHSH and LQKENI.